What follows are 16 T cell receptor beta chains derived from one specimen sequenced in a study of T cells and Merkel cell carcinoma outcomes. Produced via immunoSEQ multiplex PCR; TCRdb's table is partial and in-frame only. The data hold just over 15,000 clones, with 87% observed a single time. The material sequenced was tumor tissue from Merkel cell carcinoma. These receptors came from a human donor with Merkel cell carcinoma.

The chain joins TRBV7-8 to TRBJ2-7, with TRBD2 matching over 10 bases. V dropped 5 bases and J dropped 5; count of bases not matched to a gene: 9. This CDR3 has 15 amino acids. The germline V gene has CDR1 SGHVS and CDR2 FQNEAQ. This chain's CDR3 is CASSRSGGAWNEQYF. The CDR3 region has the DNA TGTGCCAGCAGCCGGAGCGGGGGGGCATGGAACGAGCAGTACTTC.

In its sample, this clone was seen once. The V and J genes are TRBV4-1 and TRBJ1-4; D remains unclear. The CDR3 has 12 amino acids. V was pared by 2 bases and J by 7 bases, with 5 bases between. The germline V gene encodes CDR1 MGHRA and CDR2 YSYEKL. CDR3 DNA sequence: TGCGCCAGCAGCCAATCATTTGAAAAACTGTTTTTT. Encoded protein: CASSQSFEKLFF.

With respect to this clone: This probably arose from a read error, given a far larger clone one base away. The CDR3 loop is CASSLGQGQNSPLHF. CDR3 bases: TGTGCCAGCAGCTTAGGCCAGGGGCAGAACTCACCCCTCCACTTT. This rearrangement joins TRBV7-4 to TRBJ1-6; D might be TRBD1 (6 bases). From germline, CDR1 is SGHVT and CDR2 SQSDAQ. The V end was cut by 1 base, the J end by 10 bases, with 14 bases between. CDR3 length: 15 amino acids.

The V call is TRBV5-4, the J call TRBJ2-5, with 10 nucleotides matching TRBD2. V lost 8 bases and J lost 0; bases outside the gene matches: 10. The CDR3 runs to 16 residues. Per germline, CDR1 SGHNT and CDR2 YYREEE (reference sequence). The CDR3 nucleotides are TGTGCCAGTCCCCTTGGTAGCGGGGGGCACCAAGAGACCCAGTACTTC. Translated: CASPLGSGGHQETQYF.

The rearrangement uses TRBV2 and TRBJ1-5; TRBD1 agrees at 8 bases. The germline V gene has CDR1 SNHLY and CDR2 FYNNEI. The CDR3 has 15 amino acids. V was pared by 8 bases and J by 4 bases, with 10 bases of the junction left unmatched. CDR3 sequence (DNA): TGTGCCAGCGCGGGTGAGAGACAGGGGAATCAGCCCCAGCATTTT. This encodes CASAGERQGNQPQHF.

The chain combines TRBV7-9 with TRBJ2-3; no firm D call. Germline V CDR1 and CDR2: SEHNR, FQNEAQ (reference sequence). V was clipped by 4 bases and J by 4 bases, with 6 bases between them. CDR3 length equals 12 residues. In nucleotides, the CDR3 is TGTGCCAGCAGCTCGACTGCAGATACGCAGTATTTT. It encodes CASSSTADTQYF.

CDR3 loop: CASTTRGRANGELFF. CDR3 nucleotides: TGTGCCAGCACCACCCGGGGCCGGGCAAACGGGGAGCTGTTTTTT. The chain is built from TRBV28 and TRBJ2-2, with D possibly being TRBD1 or TRBD2 (5 bases each). This CDR3 contains 15 residues. The ends were cut back, 7 bases at V and 7 bases at J, with 19 bases in the middle. Germline V gives CDR1 MDHEN, CDR2 SYDVKM.

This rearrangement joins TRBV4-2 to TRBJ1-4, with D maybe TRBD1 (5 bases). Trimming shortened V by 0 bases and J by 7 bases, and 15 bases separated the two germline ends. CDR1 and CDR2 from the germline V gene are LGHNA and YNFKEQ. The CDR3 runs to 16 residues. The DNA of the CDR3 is TGTGCCAGCAGCCAAGACTTAGGGGATATTGGTGAAAAACTGTTTTTT. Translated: CASSQDLGDIGEKLFF.

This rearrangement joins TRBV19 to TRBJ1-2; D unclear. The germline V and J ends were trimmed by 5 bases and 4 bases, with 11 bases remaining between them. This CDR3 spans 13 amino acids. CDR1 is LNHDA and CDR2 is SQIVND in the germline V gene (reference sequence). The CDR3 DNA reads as TGTGCCAGTAGTGGAAGGGCGGGCTATGGCTACACCTTC. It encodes CASSGRAGYGYTF.

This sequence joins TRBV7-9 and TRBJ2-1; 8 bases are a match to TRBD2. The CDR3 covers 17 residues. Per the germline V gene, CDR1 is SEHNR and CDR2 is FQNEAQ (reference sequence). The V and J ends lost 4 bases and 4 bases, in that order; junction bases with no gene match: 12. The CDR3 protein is CASSSITRGAGYNEQFF. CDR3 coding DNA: TGTGCCAGCAGCTCGATTACGCGGGGGGCTGGGTACAATGAGCAGTTCTTC.

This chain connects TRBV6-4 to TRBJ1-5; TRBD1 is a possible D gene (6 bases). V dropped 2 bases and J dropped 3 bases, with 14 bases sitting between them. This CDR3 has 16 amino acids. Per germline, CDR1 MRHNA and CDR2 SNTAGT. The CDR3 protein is CASSDPKQGNNQPQHF. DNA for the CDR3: TGTGCCAGCAGTGACCCAAAGCAGGGGAACAATCAGCCCCAGCATTTT.

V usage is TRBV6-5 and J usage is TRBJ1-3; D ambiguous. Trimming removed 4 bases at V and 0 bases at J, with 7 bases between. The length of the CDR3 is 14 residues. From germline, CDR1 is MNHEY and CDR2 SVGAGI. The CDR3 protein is CASSSGISGNTIYF. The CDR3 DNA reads TGTGCCAGCAGTTCAGGCATCTCTGGAAACACCATATATTTT.

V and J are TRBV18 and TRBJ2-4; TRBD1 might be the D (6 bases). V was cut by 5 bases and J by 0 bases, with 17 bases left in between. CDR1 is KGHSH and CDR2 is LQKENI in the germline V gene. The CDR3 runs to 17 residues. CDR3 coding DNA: TGTGCCAGCTCAGACACACAGGGCCAACTAGCCAAAAACATTCAGTACTTC. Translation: CASSDTQGQLAKNIQYF.

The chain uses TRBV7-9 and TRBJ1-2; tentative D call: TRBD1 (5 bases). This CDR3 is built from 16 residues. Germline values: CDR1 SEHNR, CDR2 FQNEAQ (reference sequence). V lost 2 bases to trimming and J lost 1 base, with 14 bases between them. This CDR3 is CASSLFVGDLNYGYTF. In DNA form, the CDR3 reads TGTGCCAGCAGCTTATTCGTCGGGGACCTTAACTATGGCTACACCTTC.

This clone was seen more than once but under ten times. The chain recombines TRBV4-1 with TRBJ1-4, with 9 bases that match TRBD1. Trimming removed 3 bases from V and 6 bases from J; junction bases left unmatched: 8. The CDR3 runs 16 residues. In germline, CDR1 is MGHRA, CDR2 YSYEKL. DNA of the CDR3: TGCGCCAGCAGCCACGCCCCGGGACAGGGCGATGAAAAACTGTTTTTT. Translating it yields CASSHAPGQGDEKLFF.

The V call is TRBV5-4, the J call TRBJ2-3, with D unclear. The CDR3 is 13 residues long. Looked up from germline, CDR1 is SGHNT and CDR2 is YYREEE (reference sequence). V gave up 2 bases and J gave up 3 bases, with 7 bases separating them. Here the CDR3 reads CASSLAGTDTQYF. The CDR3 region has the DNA TGTGCCAGCAGCTTAGCCGGTACAGATACGCAGTATTTT. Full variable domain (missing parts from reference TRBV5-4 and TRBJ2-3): ETGVTQSPTHLIKTRGQQVTLRCSSQSGHNTVSWYQQALGQGPQFIFQYYREEENGRGNFPPRFSGLQFPNYSSELNVNALELDDSALYLCASSLAGTDTQYFGPGTRLTVL.